Following are 24 T cell receptor beta chains from one sample sequenced in a study of blood T cells in healthy people across ages (dated by TCRdb to between 2015 and 2016). The method was 5' RACE. The second PCR ran for roughly 7 to 11 cycles and used a J-beta primer mix along with a sample-barcoded 5' primer. TCRdb reworked the public reads: Q25 trimming with fastp, MiXCR clone assembly, productive beta chains retained. Each CDR3 protein gets just one entry, which takes the most common genes and DNA from the rows behind it. Within this sample are some 1.8 million distinct CDR3 sequences, with about two fifths of them counted one time only. The top ten clonotypes cover more than 20% of the sample. Specimen: blood. Source of these receptors: a human donor in good health.

The genes are TRBV29-1 and TRBJ1-1; TRBD1 might be the D (5 bases). The germline V and J ends were trimmed by 4 bases and 4 bases, with 16 bases remaining between them. Germline values: CDR1 SQVTM, CDR2 ANQGSEA. CDR3 length equals 14 residues. CDR3 loop: CSVGGRDGFTEAFF. Here the CDR3 DNA reads TGCAGCGTTGGGGGCAGGGACGGATTCACTGAAGCTTTCTTT.

This clonotype was counted at least ten times. The chain uses TRBV29-1 and TRBJ2-1; 7 bases map to TRBD1. The CDR3 runs to 14 residues. Germline trimming cut 3 bases from V and 3 bases from J; bases unmatched to any gene: 5. Per the germline V gene, CDR1 is SQVTM and CDR2 is ANQGSEA. The CDR3 loop reads CSVDRRDSYNEQFF. The CDR3 nucleotides read TGCAGCGTTGACCGCCGGGACAGCTACAATGAGCAGTTCTTC.

The chain is built from TRBV10-3 and TRBJ2-5, with TRBD2 as a possible D gene (6 bases). Germline lookup yields CDR1 ENHRY and CDR2 SYGVKD. This CDR3 is built from 18 residues. V lost 4 bases and J lost 2, with 23 bases in between. CDR3 region: CAISAVPLALAKQETQYF. The CDR3 DNA is TGTGCCATCAGTGCCGTCCCTCTAGCGCTCGCTAAACAAGAGACCCAGTACTTC.

The chain uses TRBV7-3 and TRBJ1-1; D is possibly TRBD1 (5 bases). This CDR3 has 13 amino acids. CDR1 is SGHTA and CDR2 is FQGTGA in the germline V gene. V lost 5 bases and J lost 3, with 10 bases in between. The CDR3 protein is CASSAPGDTEAFF. For the CDR3, the DNA is TGTGCCAGCAGCGCGCCGGGGGACACTGAAGCTTTCTTT.

The CDR3 region is CSARTGGSNEQYF. The DNA for the CDR3 is TGCAGTGCTAGAACAGGGGGGTCGAACGAGCAGTACTTC. The chain is built from TRBV20-1 and TRBJ2-4, with TRBD1 matching over 8 bases. The end of the DNA aligns better with TRBJ2-7, so the J call may be wrong. The CDR3 runs to 13 residues. CDR1 and CDR2 (germline): DFQATT, SNEGSKA (reference sequence).

The V and J genes are TRBV7-9 and TRBJ1-1; the D is unclear. Germline CDR1 is SEHNR and CDR2 is FQNEAQ (reference sequence). CDR3 length equals 13 residues. Deletions cut 5 bases from V and 4 bases from J, with 11 bases between. The CDR3 DNA reads as TGTGCCAGCAGCGCCGCACAGCTCACTGAAGCTTTCTTT. It translates to CASSAAQLTEAFF.

This clonotype was seen only a few times. The chain carries TRBV24-1 and TRBJ2-5; 10 bases align to TRBD2. From germline, CDR1 is KGHDR and CDR2 SFDVKD. The J segment lost 5 bases and the V segment lost 6 bases, leaving 8 bases of the junction unmatched. The CDR3 has 15 residues. CDR3: CATSYERGGRETQYF. The CDR3 nucleotides are TGTGCCACCAGTTACGAGCGGGGGGGCCGGGAGACCCAGTACTTC.

This clonotype appeared a few times. The chain uses TRBV12-3 or TRBV12-4 and TRBJ1-5; D is undetermined. The germline V and J ends were trimmed by 7 bases and 0 bases, with 10 bases remaining between them. The CDR3 is 14 amino acids. CDR3 DNA sequence: TGTGCCAGCACCCTCCTCTCTAGCAATCAGCCCCAGCATTTT. Amino acids: CASTLLSSNQPQHF.

This clonotype was counted once. The chain couples TRBV7-8 to TRBJ2-1; TRBD1 matches at 11 bases. The end of the DNA is better explained by TRBJ2-7, so the J call may be wrong. CDR1 SGHVS and CDR2 FQNEAQ come from the germline V gene. The CDR3 runs to 14 residues. The DNA for the CDR3 is TGTGCCAGCAGCTTCGGACAGGGGGCTACTGAGCAGTACTTC. Protein sequence: CASSFGQGATEQYF.

This chain links TRBV10-3 with TRBJ1-5; 7 bases fit TRBD1. The CDR3 is made up of 13 amino acids. J was trimmed by 7 bases and V by 4 bases; bases with no gene match: 4. Germline CDR1 ENHRY, CDR2 SYGVKD. The CDR3 nucleotides read TGTGCCATCAGTGCAGGGGGAAGCCAGCCCCAGCATTTT. Residues: CAISAGGSQPQHF.

This CDR3 reads CASRSALGDSQQFF. DNA of the CDR3: TGCGCCAGCAGATCCGCCCTGGGGGACAGCCAGCAGTTCTTC. The J gene is TRBJ2-1, the V gene TRBV5-1; 7 positions agree with TRBD1. The germline V gene has CDR1 SGHRS and CDR2 YFSETQ. The CDR3 spans 14 residues. V lost 5 bases and J lost 11; bases outside the gene matches: 13.

The rearrangement uses TRBV9 and TRBJ1-2, with 8 bases matching TRBD1. Germline V gives CDR1 SGDLS, CDR2 YYNGEE. This CDR3 contains 15 residues. Unmatched junction bases numbered 7, after V lost 3 bases and J lost 3 bases. This CDR3 reads CASSGQTGVDYGYTF. CDR3 coding DNA: TGTGCCAGCAGCGGACAGACAGGGGTCGACTATGGCTACACCTTC.

V gene TRBV2 combines with J gene TRBJ2-1; the match to TRBD2 covers 10 bases. After removal of 5 bases from V and 8 bases from J, the junction contained 12 bases not matched to a gene. The CDR3 length is 16 residues. Looked up from germline, CDR1 is SNHLY and CDR2 is FYNNEI. CDR3 sequence: CASSYYEPSGRYEQFF. The CDR3 nucleotides are TGTGCCAGCAGTTACTACGAGCCTAGCGGGAGATATGAGCAGTTCTTC. The full variable domain, in which reference TRBV2 and TRBJ2-1 provide the parts outside the CDR3, is EPEVTQTPSHQVTQMGQEVILRCVPISNHLYFYWYRQILGQKVEFLVSFYNNEISEKSEIFDDQFSVERPDGSNFTLKIRSTKLEDSAMYFCASSYYEPSGRYEQFFGPGTRLTVL.

The chain joins TRBV11-3 to TRBJ2-4; 9 bases match TRBD1. The DNA end lines up better with TRBJ2-7; the J call may be wrong. This CDR3 comprises 17 residues. Germline CDR1 reads SGHNT; CDR2 reads YENEEA. CDR3 bases: TGTGCCAGCAGCTTAGCGGACGGGACAGGGATTTACCGCGAGCAGTACTTC. Its protein product is CASSLADGTGIYREQYF.

The chain recombines TRBV10-3 with TRBJ2-1; 8 bases match TRBD1. Trimming at V came to 7 bases and at J to 6 bases, leaving 5 bases not matched to a gene. The CDR3 loop spans 13 amino acids. Germline lookup yields CDR1 ENHRY and CDR2 SYGVKD. The CDR3 spells CAITKGQGNEQFF. The CDR3 DNA follows: TGTGCCATCACAAAAGGACAGGGCAATGAGCAGTTCTTC.

This clonotype turned up a few times. In nucleotides, the CDR3 is TGTGCCAGCAGCCAAGTTCCAGTCGAGACCCAGTACTTC. Protein product: CASSQVPVETQYF. The rearrangement links TRBV14 to TRBJ2-5, with unresolved D. The CDR3 covers 13 residues. The germline V gene encodes CDR1 SGHDN and CDR2 FVKESK. The V end lost 1 base, the J end lost 5 bases, and 8 bases lay between the germline ends.

Many counts were recorded for this clonotype. The chain employs TRBV20-1 and TRBJ1-2; TRBD1 is a possible D gene (5 bases). In germline, CDR1 is DFQATT, CDR2 SNEGSKA (reference sequence). CDR3 size: 13 residues. The V and J ends lost 2 bases and 4 bases respectively, with 11 bases between them. The CDR3 sequence: CSARQVGTYGYTF. The CDR3 nucleotides read TGCAGTGCTAGACAAGTGGGGACCTATGGCTACACCTTC.

This clonotype was observed a few times. This chain joins TRBV4-3 and TRBJ1-2; no firm D call. Germline V gene sequence: CDR1 LGHNA, CDR2 YSLEER. Trimming stripped 0 bases from V and 0 bases from J, with 11 bases between. The CDR3 totals 16 residues. CDR3: CASSQDLADSNYGYTF. CDR3 nucleotide sequence: TGCGCCAGCAGCCAAGATCTGGCAGACTCTAACTATGGCTACACCTTC.

The chain joins TRBV12-3 or TRBV12-4 to TRBJ2-1; D is perhaps TRBD2 (6 bases). The CDR3 sequence is 17 residues long. Trimming took 5 bases from V and 3 from J, leaving 20 bases between them. CDR3 bases: TGTGCCAGCAGTAACCCCCGGGGTAGCGGAGGCTACAATGAGCAGTTCTTC. Residues: CASSNPRGSGGYNEQFF.

This clonotype has just a few counts. The CDR3 DNA reads TGCAGCGTTGAGGGAGGGGGCAGGGAGACCCAGTACTTC. It specifies CSVEGGGRETQYF. The chain combines TRBV29-1 with TRBJ2-5; D possibly uses TRBD1 or TRBD2 (7 bases each). The V end was cut by 3 bases, the J end by 5 bases, with 13 bases between. The CDR3 length is 13 residues. CDR1 and CDR2 from the germline V gene are SQVTM and ANQGSEA.

This clonotype showed up just a few times. The rearrangement links TRBV6-2 or TRBV6-3 to TRBJ1-2, with TRBD1 identical over 9 bases. V trimming: 6 bases; J trimming: 3 bases; junction bases outside the gene matches: 8. In germline, CDR1 is MNHEY, CDR2 SVGEGT. The CDR3 is 15 amino acids. The CDR3 protein is CASRNWTGADYGYTF. The CDR3, as DNA: TGTGCCAGCAGAAACTGGACAGGGGCGGACTATGGCTACACCTTC.

The chain couples TRBV4-2 to TRBJ2-1; perhaps TRBD2 as D (5 bases). The CDR3 consists of 14 residues. Germline V lookup: CDR1 LGHNA, CDR2 YNFKEQ. V shed 4 bases and J shed 12 bases, with 19 bases lying between them. CDR3 coding DNA: TGTGCCAGCAGCCCATATAATCAACTAGACTGGCAGTTCTTC. Translated: CASSPYNQLDWQFF.

This clonotype has a handful of counts. The V call is TRBV3-1, the J call TRBJ1-2, with D possibly TRBD1 on 5 matching bases. The CDR3 loop spans 13 amino acids. Per the germline V gene, CDR1 is LGHDT and CDR2 is YNNKEL (reference sequence). V was pared by 3 bases and J by 7 bases, with 12 bases between. The CDR3 loop reads CASSHQGLAGYTF. Here the CDR3 DNA reads TGTGCCAGCAGCCATCAGGGTCTTGCTGGCTACACCTTC.

This sequence joins TRBV7-2 and TRBJ2-1; perhaps TRBD2 as D (6 bases). The CDR3 sequence is 15 residues long. Germline loops: CDR1 SGHTA, CDR2 FQGNSA. Trimming cost V 1 base and J 9 bases, with 16 bases left between them. CDR3 in DNA: TGTGCCAGCAGCTTAGAGGCGCGGGGTCTAGGTGAGCAGTTCTTC. Its protein is CASSLEARGLGEQFF.